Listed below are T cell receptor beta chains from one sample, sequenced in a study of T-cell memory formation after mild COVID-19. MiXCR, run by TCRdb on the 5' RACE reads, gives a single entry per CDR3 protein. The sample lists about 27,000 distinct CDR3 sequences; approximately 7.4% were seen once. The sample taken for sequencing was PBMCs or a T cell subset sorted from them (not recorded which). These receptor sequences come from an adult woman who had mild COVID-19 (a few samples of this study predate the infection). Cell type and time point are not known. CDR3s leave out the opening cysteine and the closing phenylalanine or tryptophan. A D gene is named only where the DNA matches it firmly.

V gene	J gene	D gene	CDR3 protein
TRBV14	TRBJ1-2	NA	ASSQVTGSLYGYT
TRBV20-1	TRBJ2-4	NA	SARGPGAKNIQY
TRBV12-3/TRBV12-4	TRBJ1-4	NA	ASSETGFNEKLF
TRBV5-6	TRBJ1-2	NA	ASSRRHGTTYGYT
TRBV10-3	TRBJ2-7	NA	AISESQDSYEQY
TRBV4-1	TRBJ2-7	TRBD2	ASSQVGSGSGYEQY
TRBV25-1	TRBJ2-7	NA	ASSESVFYEQY
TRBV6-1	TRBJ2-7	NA	ASSAQGGPYEQY
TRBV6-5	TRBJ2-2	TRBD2	ASSPPPSTSANTGELF
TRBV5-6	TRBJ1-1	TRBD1	ASRTTGGKWTEAF
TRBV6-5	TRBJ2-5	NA	ASRRGGLETQY
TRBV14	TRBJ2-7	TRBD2	ASSQPGGEQY
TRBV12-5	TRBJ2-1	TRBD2	ASGFMYGLAPKRYNEQF
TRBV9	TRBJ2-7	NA	ASSANSGYEQY
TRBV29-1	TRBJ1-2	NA	SVEKNYGYT
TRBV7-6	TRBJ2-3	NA	ASSPGHSSTDTQY